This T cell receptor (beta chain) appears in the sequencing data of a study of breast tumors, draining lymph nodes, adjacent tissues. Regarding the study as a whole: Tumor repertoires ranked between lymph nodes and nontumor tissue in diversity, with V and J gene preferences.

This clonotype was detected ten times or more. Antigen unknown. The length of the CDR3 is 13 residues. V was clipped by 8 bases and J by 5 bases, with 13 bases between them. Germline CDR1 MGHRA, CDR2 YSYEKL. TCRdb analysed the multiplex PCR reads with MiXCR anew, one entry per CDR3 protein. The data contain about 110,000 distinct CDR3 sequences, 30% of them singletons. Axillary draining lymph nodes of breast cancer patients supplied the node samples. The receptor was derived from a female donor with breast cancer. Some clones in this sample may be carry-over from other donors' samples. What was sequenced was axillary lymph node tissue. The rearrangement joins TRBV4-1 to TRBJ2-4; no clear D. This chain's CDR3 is CASGPGPENIQYF. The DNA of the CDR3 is TGCGCCAGCGGACCGGGTCCTGAAAACATTCAGTACTTC.